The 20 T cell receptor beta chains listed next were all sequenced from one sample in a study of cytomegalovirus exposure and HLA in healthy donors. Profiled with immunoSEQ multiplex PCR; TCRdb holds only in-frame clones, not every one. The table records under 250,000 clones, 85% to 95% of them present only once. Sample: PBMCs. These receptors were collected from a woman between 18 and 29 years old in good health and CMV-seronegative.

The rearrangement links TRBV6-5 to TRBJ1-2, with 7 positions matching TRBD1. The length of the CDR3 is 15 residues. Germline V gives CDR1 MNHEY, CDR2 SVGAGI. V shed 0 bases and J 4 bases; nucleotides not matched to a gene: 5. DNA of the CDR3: TGTGCCAGCAGTTACTCAGGGGGCGAGGGCTATGGCTACACCTTC. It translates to CASSYSGGEGYGYTF.

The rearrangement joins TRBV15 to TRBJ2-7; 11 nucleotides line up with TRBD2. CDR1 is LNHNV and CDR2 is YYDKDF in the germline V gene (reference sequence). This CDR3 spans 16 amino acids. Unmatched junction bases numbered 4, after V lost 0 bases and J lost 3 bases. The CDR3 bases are TGTGCCACCAGCAGAGATCCTGGGACTAGCGGCTACGAGCAGTACTTC. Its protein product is CATSRDPGTSGYEQYF.

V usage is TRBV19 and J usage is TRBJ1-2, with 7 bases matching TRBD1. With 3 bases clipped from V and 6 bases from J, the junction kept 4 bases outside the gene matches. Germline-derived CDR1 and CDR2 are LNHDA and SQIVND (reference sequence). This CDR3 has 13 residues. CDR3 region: CASSIDRVNGYTF. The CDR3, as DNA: TGTGCCAGTAGTATCGACAGGGTAAATGGCTACACCTTC.

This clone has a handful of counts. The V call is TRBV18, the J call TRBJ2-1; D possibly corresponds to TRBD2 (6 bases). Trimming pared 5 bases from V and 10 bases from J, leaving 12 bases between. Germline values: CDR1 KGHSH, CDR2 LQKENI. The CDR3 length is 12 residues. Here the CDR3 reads CASSMREEEQFF. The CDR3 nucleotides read TGTGCCAGCTCAATGAGGGAGGAGGAGCAGTTCTTC. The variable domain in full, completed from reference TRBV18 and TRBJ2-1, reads NAGVMQNPRHLVRRRGQEARLRCSPMKGHSHVYWYRQLPEEGLKFMVYLQKENIIDESGMPKERFSAEFPKEGPSILRIQQVVRGDSAAYFCASSMREEEQFFGPGTRLTVL.

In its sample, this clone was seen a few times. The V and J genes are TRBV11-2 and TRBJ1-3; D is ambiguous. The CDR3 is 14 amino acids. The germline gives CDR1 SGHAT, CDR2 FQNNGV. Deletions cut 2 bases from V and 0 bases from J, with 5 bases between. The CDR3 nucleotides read TGTGCCAGCAGCTTACAGTTCTCTGGAAACACCATATATTTT. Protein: CASSLQFSGNTIYF.

Here the CDR3 DNA reads TGTGCCAGCAGCGGCCCTAACTATGGCTACACCTTC. This sequence encodes CASSGPNYGYTF. The chain is built from TRBV13 and TRBJ1-2; D unresolved. The CDR3 runs 12 residues. The V gene lost 5 bases and the J gene lost 0 bases, with 4 bases spanning the gap. Per germline, CDR1 PRHDT and CDR2 FYEKMQ (reference sequence).

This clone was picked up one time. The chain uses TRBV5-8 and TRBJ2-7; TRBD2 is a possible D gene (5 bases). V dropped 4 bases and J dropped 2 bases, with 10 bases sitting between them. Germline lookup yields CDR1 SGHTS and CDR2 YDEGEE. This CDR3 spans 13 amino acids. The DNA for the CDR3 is TGTGCCAGCAGCCCTGGAGGCACCTACGAGCAGTACTTC. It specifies CASSPGGTYEQYF.

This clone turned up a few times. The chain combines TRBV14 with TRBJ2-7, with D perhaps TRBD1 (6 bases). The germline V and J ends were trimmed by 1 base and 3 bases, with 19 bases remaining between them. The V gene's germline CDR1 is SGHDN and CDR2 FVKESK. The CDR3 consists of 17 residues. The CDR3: CASSQVQPGASLYEQYF. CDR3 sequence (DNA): TGTGCCAGCAGCCAAGTACAGCCAGGGGCGTCTCTCTACGAGCAGTACTTC. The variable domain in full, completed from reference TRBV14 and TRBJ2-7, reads EAGVTQFPSHSVIEKGQTVTLRCDPISGHDNLYWYRRVMGKEIKFLLHFVKESKQDESGMPNNRFLAERTGGTYSTLKVQPAELEDSGVYFCASSQVQPGASLYEQYFGPGTRLTVT.

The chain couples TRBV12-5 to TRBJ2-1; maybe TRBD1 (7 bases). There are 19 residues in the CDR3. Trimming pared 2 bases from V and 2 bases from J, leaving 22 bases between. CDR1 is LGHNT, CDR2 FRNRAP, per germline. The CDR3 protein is CASGLLHGMAGGTYNEQFF. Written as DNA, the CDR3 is TGTGCTAGTGGTTTGCTCCACGGGATGGCAGGGGGGACCTACAATGAGCAGTTCTTC.

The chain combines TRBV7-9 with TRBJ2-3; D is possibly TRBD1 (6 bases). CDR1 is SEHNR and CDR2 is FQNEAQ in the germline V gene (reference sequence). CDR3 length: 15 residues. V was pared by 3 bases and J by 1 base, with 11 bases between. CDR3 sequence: CASSFPAGGTDTQYF. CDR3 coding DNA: TGTGCCAGCAGCTTCCCAGCAGGGGGCACAGATACGCAGTATTTT.

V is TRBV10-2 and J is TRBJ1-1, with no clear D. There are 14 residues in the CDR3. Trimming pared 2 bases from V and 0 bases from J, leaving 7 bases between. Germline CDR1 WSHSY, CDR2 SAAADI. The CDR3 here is CASSENLMNTEAFF. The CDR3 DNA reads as TGCGCCAGCAGTGAGAACTTAATGAACACTGAAGCTTTCTTT.

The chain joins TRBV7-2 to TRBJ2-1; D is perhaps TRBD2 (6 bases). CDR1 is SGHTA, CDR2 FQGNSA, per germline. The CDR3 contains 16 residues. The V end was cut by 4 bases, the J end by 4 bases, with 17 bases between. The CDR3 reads CASSSGLLRQYNEQFF. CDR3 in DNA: TGTGCCAGCAGCTCGGGACTTCTCAGACAGTACAATGAGCAGTTCTTC.

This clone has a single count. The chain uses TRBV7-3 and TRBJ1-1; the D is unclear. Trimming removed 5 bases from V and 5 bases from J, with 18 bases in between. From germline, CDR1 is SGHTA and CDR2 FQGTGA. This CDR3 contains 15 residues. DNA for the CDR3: TGTGCCAGCAGCCCCCCGGTGTGCCCAAGAACTGAAGCTTTCTTT. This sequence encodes CASSPPVCPRTEAFF.

The CDR3 DNA sequence: TGTGCCAGCTCACCATACGTATGGTTAGAGGGCCCGCAGTATTTT. It codes for CASSPYVWLEGPQYF. The genes are TRBV18 and TRBJ2-3; D possibly corresponds to TRBD2 (5 bases). Trimming left V 2 bases short and J 10 bases short, with 19 bases between. Per germline, CDR1 KGHSH and CDR2 LQKENI. The CDR3 covers 15 residues.

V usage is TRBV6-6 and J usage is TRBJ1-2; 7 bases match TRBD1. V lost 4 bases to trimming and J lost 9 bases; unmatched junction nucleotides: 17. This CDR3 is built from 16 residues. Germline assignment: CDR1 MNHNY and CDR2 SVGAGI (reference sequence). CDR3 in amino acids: CASSSRSSGTARSYTF. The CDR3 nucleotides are TGTGCCAGCAGTTCACGGTCATCCGGGACAGCGAGAAGCTACACCTTC.

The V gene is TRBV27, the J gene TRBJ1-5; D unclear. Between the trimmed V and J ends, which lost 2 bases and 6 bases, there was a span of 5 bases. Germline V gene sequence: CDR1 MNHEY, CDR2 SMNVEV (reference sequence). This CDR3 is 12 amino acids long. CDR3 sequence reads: CASSLIGQPQHF. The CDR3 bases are TGTGCCAGCAGTTTAATCGGTCAGCCCCAGCATTTT.

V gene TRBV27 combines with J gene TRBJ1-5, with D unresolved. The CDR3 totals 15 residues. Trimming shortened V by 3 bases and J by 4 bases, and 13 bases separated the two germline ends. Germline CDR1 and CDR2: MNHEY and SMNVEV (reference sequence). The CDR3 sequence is CASSFLPVVNQPQHF. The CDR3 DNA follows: TGTGCCAGCAGTTTCCTCCCGGTCGTAAATCAGCCCCAGCATTTT.

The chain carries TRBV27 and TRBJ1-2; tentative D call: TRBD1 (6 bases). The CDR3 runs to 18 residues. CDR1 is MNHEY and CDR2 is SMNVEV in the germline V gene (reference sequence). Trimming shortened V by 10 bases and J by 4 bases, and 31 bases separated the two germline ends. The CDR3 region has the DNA TGTGCCACCTCACCTTCCACAGGGACGGCCCTCGGTGGCTATGGCTACACCTTC. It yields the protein CATSPSTGTALGGYGYTF.

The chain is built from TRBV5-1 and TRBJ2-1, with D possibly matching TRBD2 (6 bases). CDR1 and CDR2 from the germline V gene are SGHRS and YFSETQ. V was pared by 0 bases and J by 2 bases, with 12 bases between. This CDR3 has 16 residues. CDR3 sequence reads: CASSLAGSGTYNEQFF. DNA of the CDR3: TGCGCCAGCAGCTTGGCCGGTAGCGGAACCTACAATGAGCAGTTCTTC.

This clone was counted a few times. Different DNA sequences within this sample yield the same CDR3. This chain's CDR3 is CASSASYEQYF. DNA for the CDR3: TGTGCCAGCAGTGCCTCGTACGAGCAGTACTTC. The V call is TRBV2, the J call TRBJ2-7; D gene unclear. Trimming stripped 4 bases from V and 4 bases from J, with 5 bases between. The V gene's germline CDR1 is SNHLY and CDR2 FYNNEI. The CDR3 consists of 11 residues. The entire variable domain, with the rest obtained from reference TRBV2 and TRBJ2-7, is as follows: EPEVTQTPSHQVTQMGQEVILRCVPISNHLYFYWYRQILGQKVEFLVSFYNNEISEKSEIFDDQFSVERPDGSNFTLKIRSTKLEDSAMYFCASSASYEQYFGPGTRLTVT.